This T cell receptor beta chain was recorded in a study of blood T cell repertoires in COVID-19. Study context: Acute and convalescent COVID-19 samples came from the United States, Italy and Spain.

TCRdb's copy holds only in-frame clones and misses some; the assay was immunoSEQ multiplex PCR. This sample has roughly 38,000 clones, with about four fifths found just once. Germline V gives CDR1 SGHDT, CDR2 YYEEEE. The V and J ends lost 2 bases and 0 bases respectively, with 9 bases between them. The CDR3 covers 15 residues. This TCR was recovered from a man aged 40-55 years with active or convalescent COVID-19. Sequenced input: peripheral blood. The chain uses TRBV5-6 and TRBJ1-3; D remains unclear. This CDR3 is CASSLNPSSGNTIYF. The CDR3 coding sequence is TGTGCCAGCAGCTTAAACCCCAGCTCTGGAAACACCATATATTTT.